This T cell receptor (beta chain) was sequenced for a study of blood T cell repertoires in COVID-19. On the study more broadly: Samples came from the United States, Italy and Spain, spanning acute and convalescent COVID-19.

Methods used by the authors: Cell counts per sample came from amplifying reference gene primers. Generated by immunoSEQ multiplex PCR, the TCRdb table keeps only in-frame clones and is missing some. V and J calls and clone size are given by that table; D and trimming were obtained from the DNA. The data show roughly 140,000 clones, 76% seen once. The CDR3 runs to 14 residues. Germline lookup yields CDR1 SEHNR and CDR2 FQNEAQ (reference sequence). V trimming: 2 bases; J trimming: 3 bases; junction bases outside the gene matches: 1. The sample was peripheral blood. The chain recombines TRBV7-9 with TRBJ2-3; 8 bases agree with TRBD1. The TCR comes from a woman aged 80 or over with acute or convalescent COVID-19. For the CDR3, the DNA is TGTGCCAGCAGCTTAAGGACAGGGACAGATACGCAGTATTTT. Translation gives CASSLRTGTDTQYF.